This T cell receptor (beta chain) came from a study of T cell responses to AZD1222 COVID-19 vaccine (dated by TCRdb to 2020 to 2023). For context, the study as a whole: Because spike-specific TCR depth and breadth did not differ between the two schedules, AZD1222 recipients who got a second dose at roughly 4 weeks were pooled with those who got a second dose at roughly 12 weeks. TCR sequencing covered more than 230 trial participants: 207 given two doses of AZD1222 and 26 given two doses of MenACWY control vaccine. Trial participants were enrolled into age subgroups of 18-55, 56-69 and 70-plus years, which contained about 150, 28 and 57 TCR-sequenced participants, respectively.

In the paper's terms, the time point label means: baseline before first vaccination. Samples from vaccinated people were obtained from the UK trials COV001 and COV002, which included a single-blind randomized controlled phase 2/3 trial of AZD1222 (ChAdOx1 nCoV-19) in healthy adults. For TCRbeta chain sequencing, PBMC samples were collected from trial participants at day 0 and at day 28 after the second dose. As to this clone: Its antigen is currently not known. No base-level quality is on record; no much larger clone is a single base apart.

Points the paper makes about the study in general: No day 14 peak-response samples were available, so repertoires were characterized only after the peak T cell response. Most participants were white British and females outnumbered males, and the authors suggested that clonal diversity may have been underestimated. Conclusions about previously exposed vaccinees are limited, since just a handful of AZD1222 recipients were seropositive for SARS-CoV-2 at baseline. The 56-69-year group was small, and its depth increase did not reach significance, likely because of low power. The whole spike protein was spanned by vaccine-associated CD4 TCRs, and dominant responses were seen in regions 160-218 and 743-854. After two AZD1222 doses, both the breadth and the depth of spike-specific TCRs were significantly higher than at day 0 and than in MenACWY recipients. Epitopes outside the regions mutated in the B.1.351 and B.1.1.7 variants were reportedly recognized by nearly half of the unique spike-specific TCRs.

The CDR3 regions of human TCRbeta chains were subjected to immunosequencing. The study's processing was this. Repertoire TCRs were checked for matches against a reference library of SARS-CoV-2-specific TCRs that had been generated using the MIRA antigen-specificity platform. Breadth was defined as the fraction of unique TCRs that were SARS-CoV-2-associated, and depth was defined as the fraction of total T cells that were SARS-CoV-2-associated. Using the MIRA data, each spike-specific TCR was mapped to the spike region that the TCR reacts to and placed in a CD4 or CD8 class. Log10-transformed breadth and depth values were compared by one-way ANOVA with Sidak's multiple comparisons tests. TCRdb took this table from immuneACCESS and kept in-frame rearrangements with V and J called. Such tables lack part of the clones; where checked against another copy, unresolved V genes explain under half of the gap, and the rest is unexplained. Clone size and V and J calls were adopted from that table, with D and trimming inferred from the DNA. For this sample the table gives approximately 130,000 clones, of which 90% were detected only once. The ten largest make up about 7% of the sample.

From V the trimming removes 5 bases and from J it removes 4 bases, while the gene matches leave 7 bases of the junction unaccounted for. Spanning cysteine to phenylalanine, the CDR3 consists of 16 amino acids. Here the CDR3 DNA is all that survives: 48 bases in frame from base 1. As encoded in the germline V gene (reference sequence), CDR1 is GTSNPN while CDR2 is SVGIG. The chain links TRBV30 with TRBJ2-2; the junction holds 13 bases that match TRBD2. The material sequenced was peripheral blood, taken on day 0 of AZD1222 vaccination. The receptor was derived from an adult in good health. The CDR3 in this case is CAWARGTSGITGELFF. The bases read TGTGCCTGGGCAAGAGGGACTAGCGGGATCACCGGGGAGCTGTTTTTT. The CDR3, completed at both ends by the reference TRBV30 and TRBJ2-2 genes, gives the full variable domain SQTIHQWPATLVQPVGSPLSLECTVEGTSNPNLYWYRQAAGRGLQLLFYSVGIGQISSEVPQNLSASRPQDRQFILSSKKLLLSDSGFYLCAWARGTSGITGELFFGEGSRLTVL.